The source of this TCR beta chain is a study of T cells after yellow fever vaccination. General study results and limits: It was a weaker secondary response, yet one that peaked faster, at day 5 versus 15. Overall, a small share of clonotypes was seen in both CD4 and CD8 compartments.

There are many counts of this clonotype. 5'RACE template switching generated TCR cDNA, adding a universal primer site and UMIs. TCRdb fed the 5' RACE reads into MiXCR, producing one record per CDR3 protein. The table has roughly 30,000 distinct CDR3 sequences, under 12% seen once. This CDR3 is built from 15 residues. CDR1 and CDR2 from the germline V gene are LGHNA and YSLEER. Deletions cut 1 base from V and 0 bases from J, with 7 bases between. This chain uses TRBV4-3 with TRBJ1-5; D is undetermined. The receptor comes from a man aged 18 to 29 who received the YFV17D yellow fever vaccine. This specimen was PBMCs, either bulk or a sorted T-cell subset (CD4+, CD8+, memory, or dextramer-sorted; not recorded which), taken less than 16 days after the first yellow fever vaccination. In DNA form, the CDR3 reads TGCGCCAGCAGCCAAGCCGGATATAGCAATCAGCCCCAGCATTTT. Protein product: CASSQAGYSNQPQHF.